The present entry profiles one TCR beta chain with its context. This sample stems from a study of identifying expanded T cells in peripheral blood. Data came from immunoSEQ multiplex PCR; TCRdb stores just in-frame clones and leaves some out. This sample has about 110,000 clones, with approximately 90% found just once. The junction had 3 bases not matched to a gene; V was cut back by 6 bases and J by 5 bases. Looked up from germline, CDR1 is SGHTA and CDR2 is FQGNSA. The CDR3 spans 12 residues. The receptor's source is a person aged 18 to 70 in good health. The chain joins TRBV7-2 to TRBJ2-5; 7 bases agree with TRBD2. Sequencing was done on a sample of blood. This CDR3 reads CASRPGGETQYF. The CDR3 DNA is TGTGCCAGCAGACCCGGGGGGGAGACCCAGTACTTC.